This TCR beta chain is drawn from a study of cytomegalovirus exposure and HLA in healthy donors. Study-level points and caveats: Later, TCR association rates were found to vary by HLA locus, highest for DRB1 and lowest for HLA-C. TCR beta chains numbering more than 150 were designated cytomegalovirus-associated. With later analysis, a missense DCLRE1C variant became linked to TCR beta V- and J-gene trimming. Later on, an analysis found that several of the most significant clusters appeared to be linked to common viral pathogens, which included parvovirus B19.

Primers: 60 Vbeta forward and 13 Jbeta reverse. Method: immunoSEQ multiplex PCR; TCRdb's copy keeps in-frame clones and lacks some. The sample holds some 120,000 clones, 8% to 10% seen once. The length of the CDR3 is 15 residues. The germline V gene encodes CDR1 MNHNY and CDR2 SVGAGI (reference sequence). Trimming took 6 bases from V and 3 from J, leaving 14 bases between them. This clone came up a few times. The antigen is undetermined. The source is a man younger than 40 in good health and CMV-seronegative. Sequenced input: PBMCs. V gene TRBV6-6 combines with J gene TRBJ1-4; D call uncertain. The CDR3 region is CASSSFSGANEKLFF. The CDR3, as DNA: TGTGCCAGCAGCTCGTTTAGCGGAGCTAATGAAAAACTGTTTTTT.